These 3 T cell receptor beta chains came from one sample sequenced in a study of shared clonotypes between healthy human individuals. Assay: immunoSEQ multiplex PCR; the TCRdb copy retains only in-frame clones and omits some. The sample records 600,000 to 750,000 clones, approximately 77% being singletons. Sequences were obtained from memory CD4+ T cells sorted from blood. This sample's subset: CD45RA-negative fraction. These receptors originate from a woman in her twenties or thirties in good health.

The chain has TRBV27 and TRBJ2-7, with D unclear. Germline CDR1 reads MNHEY; CDR2 reads SMNVEV (reference sequence). This CDR3 spans 11 amino acids. Trimming pared 7 bases from V and 6 bases from J, leaving 10 bases between. In DNA, the CDR3 is TGTGCCAGCATCTCGTTTGGCGAGCAGTACTTC. Protein product: CASISFGEQYF.

The chain has TRBV5-1 and TRBJ2-3, with D uncertain. Trimming took 0 bases from V and 7 from J, leaving 12 bases between them. This CDR3 region has 14 residues. CDR1 is SGHRS, CDR2 YFSETQ, per germline. CDR3: CASSLAGTLNTQYF. Here the CDR3 DNA reads TGCGCCAGCAGCTTGGCCGGTACTTTAAATACGCAGTATTTT.

This clone occurred many times. The chain combines TRBV5-1 with TRBJ2-3, with TRBD1 matching 8 bases. The germline CDR1 and CDR2 sequences are SGHRS and YFSETQ. V shed 2 bases and J 0 bases; nucleotides not matched to a gene: 8. This CDR3 contains 17 residues. The CDR3 protein is CASSLQGQGSSTDTQYF. CDR3 coding DNA: TGCGCCAGCAGCTTACAAGGACAGGGCAGTAGCACAGATACGCAGTATTTT.